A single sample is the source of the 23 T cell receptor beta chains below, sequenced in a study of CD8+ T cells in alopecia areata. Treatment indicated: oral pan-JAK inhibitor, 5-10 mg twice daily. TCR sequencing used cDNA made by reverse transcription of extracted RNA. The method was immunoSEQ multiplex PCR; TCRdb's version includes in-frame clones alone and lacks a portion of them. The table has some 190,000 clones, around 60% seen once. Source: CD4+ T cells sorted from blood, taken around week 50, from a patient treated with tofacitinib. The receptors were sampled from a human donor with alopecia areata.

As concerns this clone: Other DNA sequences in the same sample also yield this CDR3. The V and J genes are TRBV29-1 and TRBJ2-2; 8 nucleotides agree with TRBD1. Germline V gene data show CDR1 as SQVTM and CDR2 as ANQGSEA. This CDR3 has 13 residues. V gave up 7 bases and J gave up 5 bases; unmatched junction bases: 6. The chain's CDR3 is CSADRGRTGELFF. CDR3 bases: TGCAGCGCCGACAGGGGACGGACCGGGGAGCTGTTTTTT.

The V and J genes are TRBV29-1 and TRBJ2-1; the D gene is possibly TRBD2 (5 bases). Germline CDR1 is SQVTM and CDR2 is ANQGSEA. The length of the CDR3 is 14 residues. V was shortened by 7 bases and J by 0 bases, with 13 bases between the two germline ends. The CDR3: CSGRRLSSYNEQFF. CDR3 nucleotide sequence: TGCAGCGGGAGGAGGCTGAGCTCCTACAATGAGCAGTTCTTC.

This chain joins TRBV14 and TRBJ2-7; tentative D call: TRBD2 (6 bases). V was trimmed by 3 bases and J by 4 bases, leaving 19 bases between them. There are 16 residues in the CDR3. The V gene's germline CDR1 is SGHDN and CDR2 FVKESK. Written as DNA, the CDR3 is TGTGCCAGCAGCCAGGTGGCGGGACCGAGATTTTACGAGCAGTACTTC. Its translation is CASSQVAGPRFYEQYF. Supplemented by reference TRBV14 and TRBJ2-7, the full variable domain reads EAGVTQFPSHSVIEKGQTVTLRCDPISGHDNLYWYRRVMGKEIKFLLHFVKESKQDESGMPNNRFLAERTGGTYSTLKVQPAELEDSGVYFCASSQVAGPRFYEQYFGPGTRLTVT.

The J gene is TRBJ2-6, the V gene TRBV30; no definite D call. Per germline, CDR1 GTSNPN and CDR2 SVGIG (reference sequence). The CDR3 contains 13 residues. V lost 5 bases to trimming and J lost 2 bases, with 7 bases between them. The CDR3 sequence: CAWDSPGANVLTF. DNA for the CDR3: TGTGCCTGGGATTCCCCTGGGGCCAACGTCCTGACTTTC.

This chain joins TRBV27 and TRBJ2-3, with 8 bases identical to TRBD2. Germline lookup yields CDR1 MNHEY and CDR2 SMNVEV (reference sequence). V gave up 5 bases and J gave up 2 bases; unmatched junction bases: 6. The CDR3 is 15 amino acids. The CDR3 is CASSEKRGYTDTQYF. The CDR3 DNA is TGTGCCAGCAGTGAGAAGCGGGGGTACACAGATACGCAGTATTTT.

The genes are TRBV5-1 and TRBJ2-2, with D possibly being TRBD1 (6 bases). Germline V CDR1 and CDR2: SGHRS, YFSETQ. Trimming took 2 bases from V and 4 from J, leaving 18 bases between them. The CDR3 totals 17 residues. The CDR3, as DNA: TGCGCCAGCAGCTTCCCGAGGGGGAAAGAAGGCACCGGGGAGCTGTTTTTT. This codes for CASSFPRGKEGTGELFF.

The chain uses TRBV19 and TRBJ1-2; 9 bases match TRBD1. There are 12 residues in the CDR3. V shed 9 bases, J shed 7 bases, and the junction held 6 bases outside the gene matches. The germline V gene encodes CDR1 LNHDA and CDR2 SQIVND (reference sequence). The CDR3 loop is CASRLDRGGYTF. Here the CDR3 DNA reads TGTGCCAGCCGATTGGACAGGGGTGGCTACACCTTC.

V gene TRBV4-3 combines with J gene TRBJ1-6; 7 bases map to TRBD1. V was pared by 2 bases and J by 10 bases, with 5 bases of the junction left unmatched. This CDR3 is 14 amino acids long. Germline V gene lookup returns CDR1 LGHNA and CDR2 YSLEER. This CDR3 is CASSQNPGQSPLHF. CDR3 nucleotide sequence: TGCGCCAGCAGCCAAAATCCGGGACAGTCACCCCTCCACTTT.

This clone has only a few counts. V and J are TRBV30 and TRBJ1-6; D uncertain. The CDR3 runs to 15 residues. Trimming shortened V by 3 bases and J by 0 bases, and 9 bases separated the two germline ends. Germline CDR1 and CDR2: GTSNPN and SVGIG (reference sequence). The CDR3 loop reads CAWSQQSSYNSPLHF. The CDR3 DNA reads TGTGCCTGGAGCCAACAGAGCTCCTATAATTCACCCCTCCACTTT.

For the CDR3, the DNA is TGTGCCAGCAGTGGCCGAAAGACTAGTTACAATGAGCAGTTCTTC. It encodes CASSGRKTSYNEQFF. The chain is built from TRBV28 and TRBJ2-1; D might be TRBD2 (6 bases). The CDR3 extends over 15 amino acids. The germline V gene encodes CDR1 MDHEN and CDR2 SYDVKM. V gave up 5 bases and J gave up 4 bases, with 15 bases separating them.

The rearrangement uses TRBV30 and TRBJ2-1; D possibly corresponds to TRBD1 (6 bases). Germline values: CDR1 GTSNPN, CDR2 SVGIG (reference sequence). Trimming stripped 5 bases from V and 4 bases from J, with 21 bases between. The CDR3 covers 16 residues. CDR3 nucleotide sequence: TGTGCCTGGGGCTCCGAAAGGACAGCAATGTACAATGAGCAGTTCTTC. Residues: CAWGSERTAMYNEQFF. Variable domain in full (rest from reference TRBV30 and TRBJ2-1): SQTIHQWPATLVQPVGSPLSLECTVEGTSNPNLYWYRQAAGRGLQLLFYSVGIGQISSEVPQNLSASRPQDRQFILSSKKLLLSDSGFYLCAWGSERTAMYNEQFFGPGTRLTVL.

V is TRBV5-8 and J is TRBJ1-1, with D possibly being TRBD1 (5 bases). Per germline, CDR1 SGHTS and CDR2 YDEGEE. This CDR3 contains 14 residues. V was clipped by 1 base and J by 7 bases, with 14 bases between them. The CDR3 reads CASSLWSRDGEAFF. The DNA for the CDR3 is TGTGCCAGCAGCTTGTGGAGCAGGGATGGTGAAGCTTTCTTT.

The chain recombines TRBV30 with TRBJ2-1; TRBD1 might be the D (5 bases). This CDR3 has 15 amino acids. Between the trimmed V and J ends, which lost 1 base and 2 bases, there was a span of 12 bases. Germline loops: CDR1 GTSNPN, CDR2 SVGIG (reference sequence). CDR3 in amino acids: CAWSELTVAYNEQFF. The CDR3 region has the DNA TGTGCCTGGAGTGAATTGACAGTAGCCTACAATGAGCAGTTCTTC.

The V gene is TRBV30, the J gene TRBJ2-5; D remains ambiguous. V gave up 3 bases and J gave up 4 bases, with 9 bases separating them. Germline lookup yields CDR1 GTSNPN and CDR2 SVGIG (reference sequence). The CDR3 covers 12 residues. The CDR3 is CAWSASSETQYF. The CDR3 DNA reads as TGTGCCTGGAGCGCATCCTCAGAGACCCAGTACTTC.

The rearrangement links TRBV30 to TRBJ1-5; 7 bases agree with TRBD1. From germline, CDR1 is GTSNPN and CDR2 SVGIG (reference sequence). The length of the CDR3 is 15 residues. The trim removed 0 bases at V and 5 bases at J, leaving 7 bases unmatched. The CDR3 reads CAWSVRRQGYQPQHF. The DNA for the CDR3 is TGTGCCTGGAGTGTAAGAAGACAGGGCTATCAGCCCCAGCATTTT.

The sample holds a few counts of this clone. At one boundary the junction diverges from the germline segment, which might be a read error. The CDR3 loop is CAWSQGSSQPQHF. The DNA of the CDR3 is TGTGCCTGGTCACAGGGAAGCAGTCAGCCCCAGCATTTT. The chain couples TRBV30 to TRBJ1-5; D is perhaps TRBD1 (6 bases). Germline-derived CDR1 and CDR2 are GTSNPN and SVGIG (reference sequence). The CDR3 contains 13 residues.

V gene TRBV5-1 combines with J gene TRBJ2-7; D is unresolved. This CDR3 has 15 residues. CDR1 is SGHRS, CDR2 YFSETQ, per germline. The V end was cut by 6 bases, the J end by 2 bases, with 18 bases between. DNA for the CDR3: TGCGCCAGCACCATAGGGATGACTGGAACCTACGAGCAGTACTTC. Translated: CASTIGMTGTYEQYF.

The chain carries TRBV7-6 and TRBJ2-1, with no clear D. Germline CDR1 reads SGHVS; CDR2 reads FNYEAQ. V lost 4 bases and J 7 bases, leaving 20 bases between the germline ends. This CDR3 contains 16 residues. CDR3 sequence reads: CASSSPSVTVINEQFF. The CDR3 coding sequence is TGTGCCAGCAGCTCGCCCTCCGTGACCGTGATAAATGAGCAGTTCTTC.

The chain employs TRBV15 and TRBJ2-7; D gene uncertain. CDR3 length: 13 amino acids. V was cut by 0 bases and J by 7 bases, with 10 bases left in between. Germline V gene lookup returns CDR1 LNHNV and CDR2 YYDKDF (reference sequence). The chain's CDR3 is CATSRDPVAEQYF. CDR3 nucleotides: TGTGCCACCAGCAGAGATCCAGTAGCTGAGCAGTACTTC.

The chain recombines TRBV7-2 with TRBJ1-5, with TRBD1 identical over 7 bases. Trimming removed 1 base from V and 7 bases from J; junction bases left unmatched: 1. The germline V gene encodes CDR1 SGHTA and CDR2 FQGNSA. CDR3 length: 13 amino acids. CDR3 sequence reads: CASSLGRGQPQHF. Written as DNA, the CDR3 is TGTGCCAGCAGCTTAGGCAGGGGGCAGCCCCAGCATTTT.

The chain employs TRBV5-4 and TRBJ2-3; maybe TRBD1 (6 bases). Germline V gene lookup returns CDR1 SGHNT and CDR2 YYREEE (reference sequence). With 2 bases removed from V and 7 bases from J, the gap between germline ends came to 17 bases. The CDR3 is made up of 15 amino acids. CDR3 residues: CASSLQGPLNNTQYF. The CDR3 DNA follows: TGTGCCAGCAGCTTACAGGGCCCACTCAATAATACGCAGTATTTT.

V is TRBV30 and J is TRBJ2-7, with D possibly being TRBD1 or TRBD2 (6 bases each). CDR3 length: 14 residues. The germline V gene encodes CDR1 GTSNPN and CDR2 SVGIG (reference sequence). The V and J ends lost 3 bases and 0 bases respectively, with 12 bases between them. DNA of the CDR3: TGTGCCTGGAGCACGGGGGCACTCTCCTACGAGCAGTACTTC. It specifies CAWSTGALSYEQYF.

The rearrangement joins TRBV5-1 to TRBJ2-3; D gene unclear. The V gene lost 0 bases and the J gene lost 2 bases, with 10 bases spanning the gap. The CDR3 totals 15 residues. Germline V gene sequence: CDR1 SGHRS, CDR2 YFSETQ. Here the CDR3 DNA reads TGCGCCAGCAGCTTGGTTGGAGAGTACACAGATACGCAGTATTTT. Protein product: CASSLVGEYTDTQYF.